These 14 T cell receptor beta chains were all obtained from the same sample, sequenced in a study of blood T cell repertoires in COVID-19. The method was immunoSEQ multiplex PCR; TCRdb's version includes in-frame clones alone and lacks a portion of them. The repertoire has about 40,000 clones, 89% of them found once; the top ten carry about 16%. Sequencing was performed on peripheral blood. The source of these receptors is a man in his 70s with active COVID-19.

This chain connects TRBV6-4 to TRBJ2-1; D is perhaps TRBD2 (6 bases). The CDR3 has 12 residues. Trimming removed 3 bases at V and 12 bases at J, with 12 bases between. Germline assignment: CDR1 MRHNA and CDR2 SNTAGT. The CDR3 loop reads CASSEGLPGQFF. The CDR3 nucleotides are TGTGCCAGCAGTGAGGGACTCCCTGGGCAGTTCTTC.

DNA of the CDR3: TGTGCCAGCAGCGAAAAAGGGCAGGGGATTCGGTCCTACAATGAGCAGTTCTTC. It codes for CASSEKGQGIRSYNEQFF. This chain connects TRBV27 to TRBJ2-1; the D gene is possibly TRBD1 (6 bases). V was pared by 6 bases and J by 1 base, with 22 bases between. From germline, CDR1 is MNHEY and CDR2 SMNVEV (reference sequence). The CDR3 is 18 residues long.

The genes are TRBV19 and TRBJ2-7; TRBD2 matches at 7 bases. Germline V gene sequence: CDR1 LNHDA, CDR2 SQIVND (reference sequence). V trimming: 5 bases; J trimming: 4 bases; junction bases outside the gene matches: 11. The CDR3 covers 15 residues. CDR3 DNA: TGTGCCAGTAGTTCGACCACTCGGGGGGTTTACGAGCAGTACTTC. Protein sequence: CASSSTTRGVYEQYF.

The V call is TRBV24-1, the J call TRBJ1-5; maybe TRBD1 (6 bases). The V end was cut by 5 bases, the J end by 0 bases, with 13 bases between. CDR1 is KGHDR, CDR2 SFDVKD, per germline. The CDR3 covers 16 residues. The CDR3 DNA follows: TGTGCCACCAGTGGCCTCAAGGGGGTTAGCAATCAGCCCCAGCATTTT. Residues: CATSGLKGVSNQPQHF.

The J gene is TRBJ2-7, the V gene TRBV10-2, with D maybe TRBD1 (6 bases). CDR1 is WSHSY and CDR2 is SAAADI in the germline V gene. Trimming left V 6 bases short and J 1 base short, with 22 bases between. This CDR3 comprises 17 residues. The CDR3 DNA reads as TGCGCCAGCAGGTGGGGAAAACAGGGAACTGGATCCTACGAGCAGTACTTC. Its translation: CASRWGKQGTGSYEQYF.

The chain joins TRBV4-3 to TRBJ1-2; weak D call: TRBD1 (5 bases). CDR3 size: 17 residues. Germline CDR1 reads LGHNA; CDR2 reads YSLEER. With 0 bases removed from V and 4 bases from J, the gap between germline ends came to 18 bases. This CDR3 is CASSQDWPDRELYGYTF. The CDR3 nucleotides are TGCGCCAGCAGCCAAGATTGGCCCGACAGAGAACTCTATGGCTACACCTTC.

This chain uses TRBV10-3 with TRBJ1-3; unclear D gene. This CDR3 is built from 13 residues. Trimming cost V 2 bases and J 1 base, with 3 bases left between them. Germline V gene sequence: CDR1 ENHRY, CDR2 SYGVKD. CDR3 DNA sequence: TGTGCCATCAGTGAGCTGTCTGGAAACACCATATATTTT. This sequence encodes CAISELSGNTIYF.

V usage is TRBV4-2 and J usage is TRBJ2-3, with a tentative D call TRBD2 (5 bases). The germline V gene has CDR1 LGHNA and CDR2 YNFKEQ. The V end was cut by 0 bases, the J end by 6 bases, with 7 bases between. The CDR3 runs to 13 residues. The CDR3 loop reads CASSQEDWDTQYF. CDR3 in DNA: TGTGCCAGCAGCCAAGAGGACTGGGATACGCAGTATTTT.

The chain uses TRBV7-3 and TRBJ1-5; weak D call: TRBD1 (5 bases). V was cut by 6 bases and J by 0 bases, with 12 bases left in between. CDR1 is SGHTA, CDR2 FQGTGA, per germline. This CDR3 comprises 15 residues. CDR3 bases: TGTGCCAGCAGTCGACAGATCTATAGCAATCAGCCCCAGCATTTT. Encoded protein: CASSRQIYSNQPQHF.

The rearrangement joins TRBV28 to TRBJ1-2, with TRBD1 identical over 7 bases. The germline V gene encodes CDR1 MDHEN and CDR2 SYDVKM. V lost 7 bases, J lost 4 bases, and 6 bases stayed unmatched. The CDR3 length is 13 residues. The CDR3 here is CASTNQGGYGYTF. The CDR3 nucleotides read TGTGCCAGCACGAATCAGGGGGGCTATGGCTACACCTTC.

V and J are TRBV6-5 and TRBJ1-6; TRBD1 matches 8 bases. The CDR3 totals 15 residues. Trimming at V came to 6 bases and at J to 6 bases, leaving 7 bases not matched to a gene. Per the germline V gene, CDR1 is MNHEY and CDR2 is SVGAGI. Written as DNA, the CDR3 is TGTGCCAGCAGCAGGACAGGGTTGGGTAATTCACCCCTCCACTTT. It encodes CASSRTGLGNSPLHF.

The gene calls are TRBV14 and TRBJ1-4; TRBD1 is a possible D gene (5 bases). This CDR3 is 17 amino acids long. The ends were cut back, 1 base at V and 0 bases at J, with 12 bases in the middle. Germline loops: CDR1 SGHDN, CDR2 FVKESK. This chain's CDR3 is CASSQGGWGATNEKLFF. For the CDR3, the DNA is TGTGCCAGCAGCCAAGGTGGTTGGGGCGCAACTAATGAAAAACTGTTTTTT.

The J gene is TRBJ1-5, the V gene TRBV4-3, with D perhaps TRBD1 (5 bases). This CDR3 spans 16 amino acids. Trimming removed 0 bases at V and 7 bases at J, with 16 bases between. Germline loops: CDR1 LGHNA, CDR2 YSLEER. Here the CDR3 DNA reads TGCGCCAGCAGCCAAGATTTTAGGGCAGGGCGACAGCCCCAGCATTTT. As protein: CASSQDFRAGRQPQHF.

This clone was counted a single time. The chain couples TRBV10-1 to TRBJ2-5; D is ambiguous. This CDR3 comprises 13 residues. Germline CDR1 reads WNHNN; CDR2 reads SYGVQD (reference sequence). The germline V and J ends were trimmed by 3 bases and 0 bases, with 5 bases remaining between them. The CDR3 region is CASSESYQETQYF. The CDR3 region has the DNA TGCGCCAGCAGTGAATCCTACCAAGAGACCCAGTACTTC.